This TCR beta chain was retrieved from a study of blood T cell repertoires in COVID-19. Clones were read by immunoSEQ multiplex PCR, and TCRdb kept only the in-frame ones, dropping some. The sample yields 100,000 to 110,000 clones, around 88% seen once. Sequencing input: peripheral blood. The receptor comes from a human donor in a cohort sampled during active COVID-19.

DNA for the CDR3: TGCGCCAGCAGCTGGTCGGGCGACAGGACCTACGAGCAGTACTTC. This gives the protein CASSWSGDRTYEQYF. This chain uses TRBV5-1 with TRBJ2-7; D may be TRBD1 (6 bases). This CDR3 region has 15 residues. The V and J ends lost 3 bases and 2 bases respectively, with 15 bases between them. From germline, CDR1 is SGHRS and CDR2 YFSETQ.